Reported below is one T cell receptor (beta chain). Its antigen remains unknown. Germline CDR1 is SGHRS and CDR2 is YFSETQ. This CDR3 comprises 15 residues. The data belong to a study of T cells expressing NK-cell markers. About the research overall: Cells sorted as CD3+CD56+NKG2C+, CD3+CD56+NKG2C- and CD3+CD56-NKG2C+ T cells supplied the TCR beta repertoires. The study sequenced eight donors, seven HCMV-seropositive and one seronegative. Study observations and caveats: Five or six of the donors carried dominant NKG2C+ clonotypes that took up roughly 1.0-7.5% of their CD8+ T cells. Several donors showed these clonotypes also leading the CD3+CD56-NKG2C+ fraction.

TCRdb re-called the 5' RACE reads and gives one entry per CDR3 protein, without DNA. Its table records about 410,000 distinct CDR3 sequences. This receptor was obtained from a woman in her fifties or sixties in good health. Sequenced material: blood T cells: a sorted CD56 or NKG2C T cell subset, CD4+ or CD8+ T cells, or bulk PBMC T cells (not recorded which). The chain carries TRBV5-1 and TRBJ2-3; absent DNA, TCRdb's TRBD2 call cannot be checked. CDR3 sequence: CASSLAATFKGAQYF.